What follows are 8 T cell receptor beta chains derived from one specimen sequenced in a study of T cell repertoires in cytomegalovirus infection. The antigens of these receptors remain unknown. TCRdb redid the calling of the reads with MiXCR, one entry per CDR3 protein. The sample lists fewer than 70,000 distinct CDR3 sequences; approximately 30% were seen once. The material was CD8+ T cells from cultured PBMCs, obtained from culture after CMV antigen stimulation. These receptors all come from a human donor in good health (CMV status not recorded). Some clones in this sample may be carry-over from other donors' samples.

In this sample, this clonotype turned up many times. This chain links TRBV12-3 or TRBV12-4 with TRBJ2-2; D is ambiguous. V dropped 10 bases and J dropped 2 bases, with 14 bases sitting between them. The CDR3 sequence is 14 residues long. CDR3 nucleotide sequence: TGTGCCATCCCGGTGGGTAGCAACACCGGGGAGCTGTTTTTT. Protein sequence: CAIPVGSNTGELFF.

The chain employs TRBV12-3 or TRBV12-4 and TRBJ2-2; D is ambiguous. This CDR3 spans 13 amino acids. V shed 3 bases and J shed 6 bases, with 8 bases lying between them. In nucleotides, the CDR3 is TGTGCCAGCAGTTTGGGGTCGGCCGGGGAGCTGTTTTTT. Protein product: CASSLGSAGELFF.

J is TRBJ2-2 and V is TRBV13, with D uncertain. This CDR3 spans 13 amino acids. The V and J ends lost 5 bases and 4 bases respectively, with 8 bases between them. Germline V gene lookup returns CDR1 PRHDT and CDR2 FYEKMQ (reference sequence). CDR3: CASSTGVTGELFF. The CDR3 nucleotides are TGTGCCAGCAGCACCGGAGTCACCGGGGAGCTGTTTTTT. Supplemented by reference TRBV13 and TRBJ2-2, the full variable domain reads AAGVIQSPRHLIKEKRETATLKCYPIPRHDTVYWYQQGPGQDPQFLISFYEKMQSDKGSIPDRFSAQQFSDYHSELNMSSLELGDSALYFCASSTGVTGELFFGEGSRLTVL.

The genes are TRBV4-3 and TRBJ2-7; 7 bases agree with TRBD1. CDR3 length: 15 amino acids. Germline CDR1 LGHNA, CDR2 YSLEER. Trimming removed 1 base from V and 2 bases from J; junction bases left unmatched: 5. CDR3 loop: CASSQGETGTYEQYF. CDR3 nucleotide sequence: TGCGCCAGCAGCCAAGGGGAGACAGGGACCTACGAGCAGTACTTC.

This clonotype was found many times. This chain's CDR3 is CASSPELESNQPQHF. As DNA, the CDR3 is TGTGCCAGCAGCCCCGAGCTAGAGAGCAATCAGCCCCAGCATTTT. V usage is TRBV4-2 and J usage is TRBJ1-5; D is unresolved. Germline V gene sequence: CDR1 LGHNA, CDR2 YNFKEQ. This CDR3 region has 15 residues. The V gene lost 4 bases and the J gene lost 1 base, with 11 bases spanning the gap.

The chain employs TRBV30 and TRBJ1-4; D not resolved. CDR1 and CDR2 from the germline V gene are GTSNPN and SVGIG (reference sequence). The CDR3 sequence is 14 residues long. The ends were cut back, 2 bases at V and 6 bases at J, with 13 bases in the middle. Here the CDR3 DNA reads TGTGCCTGGAGTTACGGGGTTGAGTATGAAAAACTGTTTTTT. Its translation: CAWSYGVEYEKLFF.

The V call is TRBV7-9, the J call TRBJ2-5; either TRBD1 or TRBD2 may fit D (5 bases each). The germline V and J ends were trimmed by 1 base and 2 bases, with 11 bases remaining between them. This CDR3 comprises 15 residues. Germline-derived CDR1 and CDR2 are SEHNR and FQNEAQ (reference sequence). Here the CDR3 DNA reads TGTGCCAGCAGCTTAGGGCGAGGGGTACAAGAGACCCAGTACTTC. Translation gives CASSLGRGVQETQYF.

The chain uses TRBV19 and TRBJ1-1; D possibly corresponds to TRBD1 (6 bases). The CDR3 runs to 15 residues. The V end lost 6 bases, the J end lost 4 bases, and 18 bases lay between the germline ends. Per the germline V gene, CDR1 is LNHDA and CDR2 is SQIVND (reference sequence). The CDR3 DNA is TGTGCCAGTAGCTCCTCCTCGGGGGGGCTCACTGAAGCTTTCTTT. Translating it yields CASSSSSGGLTEAFF.